These T cell receptor beta chains were read from a single sample in a study of CD8 T cells in Susac syndrome. MiXCR was run by TCRdb on the immunoSEQ multiplex PCR reads, yielding one entry per CDR3 protein. The sample comprises roughly 330,000 distinct CDR3 sequences, under 95% of which are singletons, and over 0.05% rests with the top ten. Sequenced: CD4+ T cells from PBMCs. These receptors were taken from a human donor with multiple sclerosis. CDR3s include the opening cysteine and the closing phenylalanine or tryptophan. D genes are given only for firm matches. Rows give clone size only sometimes, using once, few, many, or a class for an expanded clone.

size: .
J: TRBJ2-1
D: TRBD2
V: TRBV2
DNA: TGTGCCAGCAGGGGACTAGTCTCCTACAATGAGCAGTTCTTC
CDR3: CASRGLVSYNEQFF

size: .
J: TRBJ2-5
D: TRBD2
V: TRBV12-3/TRBV12-4
DNA: TGTGCCAGCAGTTCCCCTTTAGGTAGCGGGAGGGCCATGGAGACCCAGTACTTC
CDR3: CASSSPLGSGRAMETQYF

size: .
J: TRBJ2-2
D: .
V: TRBV3-1
DNA: TGTGCCAGCAGCCAAGCTGACAAGTCTAGTGAGCTGTTTTTT
CDR3: CASSQADKSSELFF

size: few
J: TRBJ2-1
D: .
V: TRBV6-5
DNA: TGTGCCAGCAGTTACAACAGGAACTCCTACAATGAGCAGTTCTTC
CDR3: CASSYNRNSYNEQFF

size: .
J: TRBJ2-3
D: TRBD2
V: TRBV5-4
DNA: TGTGCCAGCAGCCGCGGACTAGCGGGGGATACGCAGTATTTT
CDR3: CASSRGLAGDTQYF

size: few
J: TRBJ1-1
D: TRBD1
V: TRBV5-8
DNA: TGTGCCAGCAGCTTGGGCAGGGGGGACACTGAAGCTTTCTTT
CDR3: CASSLGRGDTEAFF

size: .
J: TRBJ2-5
D: .
V: TRBV3-1
DNA: TGTGCCAGCAGCCAAGATCAAGGCGAGACCCAGTACTTC
CDR3: CASSQDQGETQYF

size: .
J: TRBJ2-5
D: .
V: TRBV7-2
DNA: TGTGCCAGCAGCTTAGTCGGTGGGGGTTTGGGGGAGACCCAGTACTTC
CDR3: CASSLVGGGLGETQYF

size: .
J: TRBJ1-6
D: .
V: TRBV7-8
DNA: TGTGCCAGCAGCTTTTTGGGGTCACCCCTCCACTTT
CDR3: CASSFLGSPLHF

size: .
J: TRBJ1-6
D: .
V: TRBV6-6
DNA: TGTGCCAGCAGTAAACAAATCGCCCCCGTTCCTTCACCCCTCCACTTT
CDR3: CASSKQIAPVPSPLHF

size: .
J: TRBJ2-7
D: .
V: TRBV5-1
DNA: TGCGCCAGCAGCTTGGTGGCGGGTTCCTCCTACGAGCAGTACTTC
CDR3: CASSLVAGSSYEQYF

size: few
J: TRBJ1-2
D: .
V: TRBV7-2
DNA: TGTGCCAGCGAGCTAGGGCCGAACTATGGCTACACCTTC
CDR3: CASELGPNYGYTF

size: .
J: TRBJ2-3
D: .
V: TRBV5-5
DNA: TGTGCCAGCAGCTTATTTACCACCACAGATACGCAGTATTTT
CDR3: CASSLFTTTDTQYF

size: .
J: TRBJ1-1
D: .
V: TRBV5-1
DNA: TGCGCCAGCAGCCCCAAGGTCGTGGGGGCGAACACTGAAGCTTTCTTT
CDR3: CASSPKVVGANTEAFF

size: .
J: TRBJ2-7
D: .
V: TRBV7-2
DNA: TGTGCCAGCAGCTTAGAGCCGGGCCGAGGTAGCTACGAGCAGTACTTC
CDR3: CASSLEPGRGSYEQYF

size: .
J: TRBJ2-5
D: .
V: TRBV6-2/TRBV6-3
DNA: TGTGCCAGCAGGACGGGGTGGGAGGAGACCCAGTACTTC
CDR3: CASRTGWEETQYF

size: .
J: TRBJ1-1
D: .
V: TRBV12-3/TRBV12-4
DNA: TGTGCCAGCAGTTTAAGTGCAGGATCGAACACTGAAGCTTTCTTT
CDR3: CASSLSAGSNTEAFF

size: .
J: TRBJ2-2
D: .
V: TRBV7-9
DNA: TGTGCCAGCAGCCCTTTCGGAGGCGCCACCGGGGAGCTGTTTTTT
CDR3: CASSPFGGATGELFF

size: .
J: TRBJ2-1
D: .
V: TRBV19
DNA: TGTGCCAGTAGTACAGGCTTGGGGGAGCGTTTCTTC
CDR3: CASSTGLGERFF

size: .
J: TRBJ2-2
D: .
V: TRBV5-6
DNA: TGTGCCAGCAGGCCGACCGGATTCACCGGGGAGCTGTTTTTT
CDR3: CASRPTGFTGELFF

size: .
J: TRBJ2-5
D: .
V: TRBV25-1
DNA: TGTGCCAGCAGTGCCCGAGCAGGGTATCCGTCGGGAGAGACCCAGTACTTC
CDR3: CASSARAGYPSGETQYF

size: .
J: TRBJ2-7
D: TRBD2
V: TRBV6-2/TRBV6-3
DNA: TGTGCCAGCAGTTACGACGAGGTAGCGGGAGTGTTCTCCTACGAGCAGTACTTC
CDR3: CASSYDEVAGVFSYEQYF

size: .
J: TRBJ2-5
D: TRBD2
V: TRBV12-5
DNA: TGTGCTAGTGGTTCCCCGGCGGGAGGATGGGAGACCCAGTACTTC
CDR3: CASGSPAGGWETQYF

size: .
J: TRBJ2-2
D: .
V: TRBV19
DNA: TGTGCCAGTAGTATAGAGGGGTCGAACACCGGGGAGCTGTTTTTT
CDR3: CASSIEGSNTGELFF

size: .
J: TRBJ1-2
D: .
V: TRBV9
DNA: TGTGCCAGCAGCCCTCTATTGGGGGCGTATGGCTACACCTTC
CDR3: CASSPLLGAYGYTF

size: once
J: TRBJ1-4
D: .
V: TRBV20-1
DNA: TGCAGTGCTCTCCAACAGGAAGGTGAAAAACTGTTTTTT
CDR3: CSALQQEGEKLFF

size: once
J: TRBJ2-1
D: .
V: TRBV7-3
DNA: TGTGCCAGCAGCTTACGTCCTACGACCAATGAGCAGTTCTTC
CDR3: CASSLRPTTNEQFF

size: .
J: TRBJ1-1
D: TRBD1
V: TRBV12-3/TRBV12-4
DNA: TGTGCCAGCAGTTTAGAGACAGGGCCGTTCAACACTGAAGCTTTCTTT
CDR3: CASSLETGPFNTEAFF

size: .
J: TRBJ2-1
D: .
V: TRBV6-5
DNA: TGTGCCAGCAGTTACTCGAGACCAGGACAGTACAATGAGCAGTTCTTC
CDR3: CASSYSRPGQYNEQFF

size: few
J: TRBJ1-2
D: .
V: TRBV7-2
DNA: TGTGCCAGCAGCTTGGGCCATAACTATGGCTACACCTTC
CDR3: CASSLGHNYGYTF

size: .
J: TRBJ1-4
D: TRBD1
V: TRBV11-2
DNA: TGTGCCAGCAGCCAGACAGGGGTTGCTAATGAAAAACTGTTTTTT
CDR3: CASSQTGVANEKLFF

size: .
J: TRBJ2-3
D: TRBD2
V: TRBV7-8
DNA: TGTGCCAGCAGCTTAGATCCTAGCGGCACGCCCCCAGATACGCAGTATTTT
CDR3: CASSLDPSGTPPDTQYF

size: .
J: TRBJ1-6
D: .
V: TRBV12-3/TRBV12-4
DNA: TGTGCCAGCAGTCTAGGCAACGACTATAATTCACCCCTCCACTTT
CDR3: CASSLGNDYNSPLHF

size: .
J: TRBJ1-4
D: .
V: TRBV6-6
DNA: TGTGCCAGCAGGCGACCGAGTAATGAAAAACTGTTTTTT
CDR3: CASRRPSNEKLFF

size: .
J: TRBJ1-5
D: TRBD1
V: TRBV12-3/TRBV12-4
DNA: TGTGCCAGCAGTAGCCGGGACAGTAGCAATCAGCCCCAGCATTTT
CDR3: CASSSRDSSNQPQHF

size: .
J: TRBJ1-4
D: .
V: TRBV12-3/TRBV12-4
DNA: TGTGCCAGCAGTTTAGAAGGGGGGGGTGAAAAACTGTTTTTT
CDR3: CASSLEGGGEKLFF

size: .
J: TRBJ2-1
D: TRBD1
V: TRBV29-1
DNA: TGCAGCGTTTACGGGGCCCCTGGGACAGGCTCCTACAATGAGCAGTTCTTC
CDR3: CSVYGAPGTGSYNEQFF

size: once
J: TRBJ1-1
D: TRBD1
V: TRBV20-1
DNA: TGCAGTGTTTTAAAGGGGACAGGGGAAGCTTTCTTT
CDR3: CSVLKGTGEAFF

size: once
J: TRBJ2-7
D: .
V: TRBV6-6
DNA: TGTGCCAGCAGGGGGGGAAACTACGAGCAGTACTTC
CDR3: CASRGGNYEQYF

size: .
J: TRBJ2-7
D: .
V: TRBV4-1
DNA: TGCGCCAGCAGCCAAGATCTGGTCTACGAGCAGTACTTC
CDR3: CASSQDLVYEQYF

size: few
J: TRBJ1-2
D: .
V: TRBV5-1
DNA: TGCGCCAGCAGCCCCGAGGGGCGCTATGGCTACACCTTC
CDR3: CASSPEGRYGYTF

size: .
J: TRBJ2-1
D: .
V: TRBV9
DNA: TGTGCCAGCAGCGGCCCAGGCGGGTTGTACAATGAGCAGTTCTTC
CDR3: CASSGPGGLYNEQFF

size: .
J: TRBJ2-1
D: .
V: TRBV29-1
DNA: TGCAGCGTTGAAAACGGTAGAGGGGGCAATGAGCAGTTCTTC
CDR3: CSVENGRGGNEQFF

size: .
J: TRBJ2-2
D: TRBD1
V: TRBV25-1
DNA: TGTGCCAGCAGTGGAACGACAGGGGCGCTGAACACCGGGGAGCTGTTTTTT
CDR3: CASSGTTGALNTGELFF

size: few
J: TRBJ1-1
D: .
V: TRBV11-1
DNA: TGTGCCAGCAGCTTAGGGGTGGACGTTGAAGCTTTCTTT
CDR3: CASSLGVDVEAFF

size: .
J: TRBJ1-1
D: .
V: TRBV19
DNA: TGTGCCACTTCCCCCCGGACACCAAACACTGAAGCTTTCTTT
CDR3: CATSPRTPNTEAFF

size: .
J: TRBJ2-3
D: .
V: TRBV6-2/TRBV6-3
DNA: TGTGCCAGCATCCCCCAAGCTACTGCATGGAGAGATACGCAGTATTTT
CDR3: CASIPQATAWRDTQYF

size: .
J: TRBJ2-4
D: TRBD2
V: TRBV30
DNA: TGTGCCTGGAGTTCGGGGGGAGGTTTCCTAGCCAAAAACATTCAGTACTTC
CDR3: CAWSSGGGFLAKNIQYF

size: .
J: TRBJ2-1
D: TRBD2
V: TRBV2
DNA: TGTGCCAGCAGGGACCTTACTAGCGGGAGGTTCCGCTACGACAATGAGCAGTTCTTC
CDR3: CASRDLTSGRFRYDNEQFF

size: .
J: TRBJ1-5
D: TRBD1
V: TRBV19
DNA: TGTGCCAGTAGCCCCGGGGCGGACAGGAGCAATCAGCCCCAGCATTTT
CDR3: CASSPGADRSNQPQHF

size: .
J: TRBJ1-3
D: .
V: TRBV10-3
DNA: TGTGCCATCAGTGAGTCGGTATTCACGGGAGGTGGAAACACCATATATTTT
CDR3: CAISESVFTGGGNTIYF

size: .
J: TRBJ1-1
D: .
V: TRBV20-1
DNA: TGCAGTGCTAGGAGCCACGACACTGAAGCTTTCTTT
CDR3: CSARSHDTEAFF

size: .
J: TRBJ2-1
D: TRBD2
V: TRBV19
DNA: TGTGCCAGTAGCCCCCCGAGAGCGGGGGTCCACAATGAGCAGTTCTTC
CDR3: CASSPPRAGVHNEQFF

size: .
J: TRBJ2-2
D: .
V: TRBV2
DNA: TGTGCCAGCTCAGGGGCCCCAATGAACACCGGGGAGCTGTTTTTT
CDR3: CASSGAPMNTGELFF

size: .
J: TRBJ2-2
D: TRBD2
V: TRBV18
DNA: TGTGCCAGCTCACCACCGGTCCTAGCGGGAATCACCGGGGAGCTGTTTTTT
CDR3: CASSPPVLAGITGELFF

size: .
J: TRBJ1-5
D: .
V: TRBV3-1
DNA: TGTGCCAGCAGCCAACTTTCAGGTCAGCCCCAGCATTTT
CDR3: CASSQLSGQPQHF

size: .
J: TRBJ2-2
D: TRBD2
V: TRBV7-2
DNA: TGTGCCAGCAGCTGGGATAGCGGGGCGAACACCGGGGAGCTGTTTTTT
CDR3: CASSWDSGANTGELFF

size: .
J: TRBJ2-3
D: TRBD2
V: TRBV11-2
DNA: TGTGCCAGCAGCCCTTCTAGCGGGAGCACAGATACGCAGTATTTT
CDR3: CASSPSSGSTDTQYF

size: .
J: TRBJ2-7
D: TRBD2
V: TRBV18
DNA: TGTGCCAGCTCACCTCCCGTAGCGGGGGGGTTCTACGAGCAGTACTTC
CDR3: CASSPPVAGGFYEQYF

size: .
J: TRBJ1-2
D: TRBD1
V: TRBV19
DNA: TGTGCCAGTAGTGTATCCGGGACAGGGGGCGTCGGCTACACCTTC
CDR3: CASSVSGTGGVGYTF